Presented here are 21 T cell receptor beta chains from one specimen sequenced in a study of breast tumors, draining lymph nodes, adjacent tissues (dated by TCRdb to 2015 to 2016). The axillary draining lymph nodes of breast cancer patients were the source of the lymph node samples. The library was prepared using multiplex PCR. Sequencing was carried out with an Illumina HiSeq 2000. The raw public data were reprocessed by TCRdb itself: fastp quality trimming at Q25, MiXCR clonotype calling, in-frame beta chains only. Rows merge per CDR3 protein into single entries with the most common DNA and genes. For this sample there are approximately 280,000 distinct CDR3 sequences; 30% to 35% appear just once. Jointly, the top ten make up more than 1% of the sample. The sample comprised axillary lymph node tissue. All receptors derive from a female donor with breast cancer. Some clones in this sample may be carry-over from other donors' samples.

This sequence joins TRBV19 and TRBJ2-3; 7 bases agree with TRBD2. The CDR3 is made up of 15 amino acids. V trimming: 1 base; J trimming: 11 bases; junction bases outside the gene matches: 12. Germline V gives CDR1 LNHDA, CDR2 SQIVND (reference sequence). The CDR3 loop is CASSIGGRRVNEQYF. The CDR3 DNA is TGTGCCAGTAGTATAGGCGGGAGACGGGTAAATGAGCAGTATTTT.

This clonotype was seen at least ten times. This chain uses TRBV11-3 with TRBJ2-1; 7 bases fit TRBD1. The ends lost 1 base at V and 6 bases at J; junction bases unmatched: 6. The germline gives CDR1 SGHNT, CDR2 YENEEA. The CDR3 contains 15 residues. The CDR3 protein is CASSLGWDRSNEQFF. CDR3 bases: TGTGCCAGCAGCTTAGGGTGGGACAGAAGCAATGAGCAGTTCTTC.

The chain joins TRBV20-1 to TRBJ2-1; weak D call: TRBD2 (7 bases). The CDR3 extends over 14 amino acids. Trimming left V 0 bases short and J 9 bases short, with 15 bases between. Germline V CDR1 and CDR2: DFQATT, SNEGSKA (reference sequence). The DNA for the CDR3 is TGCAGTGCTAGAGATCGTAGGGGGGGGGCTGAGCAGTTCTTC. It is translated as CSARDRRGGAEQFF.

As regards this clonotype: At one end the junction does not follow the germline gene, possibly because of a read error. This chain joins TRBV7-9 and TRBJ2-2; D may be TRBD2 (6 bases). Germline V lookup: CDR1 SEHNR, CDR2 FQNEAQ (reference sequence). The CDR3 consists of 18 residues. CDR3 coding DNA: TGTGCCAGCAGCCACCTTCTGGGGCGGGGATCGAACACCGGGGAGCCGGTTTTT. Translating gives CASSHLLGRGSNTGEPVF.

CDR3 DNA sequence: TGTGCCACCAGTGATTCCGGTAGCGGGAGCATCTACGAGCATTTT. Amino acid sequence: CATSDSGSGSIYEHF. V usage is TRBV24-1 and J usage is TRBJ1-5; D is ambiguous. V shed 2 bases and J shed 14 bases, with 21 bases lying between them. The CDR3 runs 15 residues. Germline V gene sequence: CDR1 KGHDR, CDR2 SFDVKD.

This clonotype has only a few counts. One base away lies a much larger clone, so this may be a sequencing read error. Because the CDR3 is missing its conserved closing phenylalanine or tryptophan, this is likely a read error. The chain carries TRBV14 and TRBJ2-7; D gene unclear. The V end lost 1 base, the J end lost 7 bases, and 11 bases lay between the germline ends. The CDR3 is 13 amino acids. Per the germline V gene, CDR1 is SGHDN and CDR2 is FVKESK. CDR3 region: CASSQVTRREQYS. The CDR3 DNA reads TGTGCCAGCAGCCAAGTGACCCGAAGGGAGCAGTACTCC.

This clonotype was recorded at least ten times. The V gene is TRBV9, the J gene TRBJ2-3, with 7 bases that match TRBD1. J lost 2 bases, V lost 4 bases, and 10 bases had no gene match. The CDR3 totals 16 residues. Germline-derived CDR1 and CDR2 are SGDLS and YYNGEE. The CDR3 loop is CASSSGQKTFTDTQYF. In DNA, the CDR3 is TGTGCCAGCAGCTCGGGACAGAAGACTTTCACAGATACGCAGTATTTT.

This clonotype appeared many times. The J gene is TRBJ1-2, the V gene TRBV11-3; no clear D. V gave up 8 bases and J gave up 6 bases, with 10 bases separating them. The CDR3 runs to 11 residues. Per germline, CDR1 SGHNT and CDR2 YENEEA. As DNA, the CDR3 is TGTGCCAGCGGACTTGTTGATGGCTACACCTTC. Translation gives CASGLVDGYTF.

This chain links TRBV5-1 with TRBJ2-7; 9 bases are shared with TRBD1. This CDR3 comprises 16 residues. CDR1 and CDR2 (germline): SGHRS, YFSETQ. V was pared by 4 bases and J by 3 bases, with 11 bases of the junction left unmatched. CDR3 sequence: CASSPPGQGGGYEQYF. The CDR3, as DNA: TGCGCCAGCAGCCCCCCGGGACAGGGTGGGGGCTACGAGCAGTACTTC.

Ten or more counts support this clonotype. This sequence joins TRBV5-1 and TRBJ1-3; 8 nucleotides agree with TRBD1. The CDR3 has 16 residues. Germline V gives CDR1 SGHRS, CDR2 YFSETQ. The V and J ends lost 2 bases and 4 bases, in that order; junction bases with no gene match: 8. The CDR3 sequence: CASSFIQGAAGNTIYF. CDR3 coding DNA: TGCGCCAGCAGCTTTATTCAGGGGGCGGCCGGAAACACCATATATTTT.

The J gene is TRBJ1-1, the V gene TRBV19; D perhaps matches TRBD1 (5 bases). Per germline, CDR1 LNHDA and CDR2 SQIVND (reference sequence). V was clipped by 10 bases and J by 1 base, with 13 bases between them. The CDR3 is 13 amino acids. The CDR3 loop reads CATSSTANTEAFF. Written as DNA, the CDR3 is TGTGCCACATCCTCGACAGCGAACACTGAAGCTTTCTTT. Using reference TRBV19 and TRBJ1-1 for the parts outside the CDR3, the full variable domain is DGGITQSPKYLFRKEGQNVTLSCEQNLNHDAMYWYRQDPGQGLRLIYYSQIVNDFQKGDIAEGYSVSREKKESFPLTVTSAQKNPTAFYLCATSSTANTEAFFGQGTRLTVV.

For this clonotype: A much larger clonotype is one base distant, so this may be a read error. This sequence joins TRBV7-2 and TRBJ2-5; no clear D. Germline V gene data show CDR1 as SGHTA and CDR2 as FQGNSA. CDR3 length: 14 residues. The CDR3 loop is CASSLASSQEIQYF. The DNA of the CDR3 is TGTGCCAGCAGCTTAGCCAGCAGCCAAGAGATCCAGTACTTC.

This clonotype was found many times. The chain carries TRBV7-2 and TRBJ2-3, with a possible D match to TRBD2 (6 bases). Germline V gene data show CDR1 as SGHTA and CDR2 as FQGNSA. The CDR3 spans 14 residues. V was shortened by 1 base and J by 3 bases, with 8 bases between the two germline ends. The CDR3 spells CASSLGAGTDTQYF. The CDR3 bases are TGTGCCAGCAGCTTAGGGGCGGGAACAGATACGCAGTATTTT.

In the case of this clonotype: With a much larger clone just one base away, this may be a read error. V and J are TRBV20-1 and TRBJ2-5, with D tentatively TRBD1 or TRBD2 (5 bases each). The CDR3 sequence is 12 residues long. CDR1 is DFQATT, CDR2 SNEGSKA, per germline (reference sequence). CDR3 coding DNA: TGCAGTGCTAGGGCATACACGGGGACCCCGTACTTC. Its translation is CSARAYTGTPYF.

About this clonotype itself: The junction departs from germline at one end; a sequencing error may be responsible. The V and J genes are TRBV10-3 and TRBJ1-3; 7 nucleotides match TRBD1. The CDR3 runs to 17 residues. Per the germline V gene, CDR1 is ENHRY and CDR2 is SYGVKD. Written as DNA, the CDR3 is TGTGCCATCAGTGAGTCGGAACAGGGGACCTCTGGAAGCACCATATATTTT. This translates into CAISESEQGTSGSTIYF.

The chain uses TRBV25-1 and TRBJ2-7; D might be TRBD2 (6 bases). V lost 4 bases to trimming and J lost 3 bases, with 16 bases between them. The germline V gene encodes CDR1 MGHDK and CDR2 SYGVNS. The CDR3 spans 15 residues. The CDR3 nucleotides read TGTGCCAGCAGTGCCCCTAGCGAGGAGGGCTACGAGCAGTACTTC. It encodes CASSAPSEEGYEQYF.

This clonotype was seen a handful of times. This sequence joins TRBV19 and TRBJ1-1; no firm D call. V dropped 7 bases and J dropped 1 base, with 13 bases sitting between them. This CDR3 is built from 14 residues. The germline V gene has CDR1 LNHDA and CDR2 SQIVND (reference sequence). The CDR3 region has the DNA TGTGCCAGTAAAAAGTCCAGTCCGAACACTGAAGCTTTCTTT. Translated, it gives CASKKSSPNTEAFF.

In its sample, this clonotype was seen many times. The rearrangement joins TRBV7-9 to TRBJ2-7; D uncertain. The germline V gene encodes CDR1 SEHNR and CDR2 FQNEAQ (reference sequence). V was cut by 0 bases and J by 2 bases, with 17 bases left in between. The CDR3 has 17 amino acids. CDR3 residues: CASSLAGRAGVTYEQYF. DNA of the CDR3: TGTGCCAGCAGCTTAGCGGGCCGGGCAGGCGTGACCTACGAGCAGTACTTC. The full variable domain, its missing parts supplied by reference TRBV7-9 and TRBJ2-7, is DTGVSQNPRHKITKRGQNVTFRCDPISEHNRLYWYRQTLGQGPEFLTYFQNEAQLEKSRLLSDRFSAERPKGSFSTLEIQRTEQGDSAMYLCASSLAGRAGVTYEQYFGPGTRLTVT.

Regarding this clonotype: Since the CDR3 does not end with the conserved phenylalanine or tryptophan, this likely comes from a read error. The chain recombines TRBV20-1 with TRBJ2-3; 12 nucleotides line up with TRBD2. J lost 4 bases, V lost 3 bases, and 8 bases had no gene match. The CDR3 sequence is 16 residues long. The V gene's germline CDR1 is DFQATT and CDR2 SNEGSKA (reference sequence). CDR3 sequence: CSARGVTSGRPDTQYL. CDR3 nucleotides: TGCAGTGCTAGGGGTGTTACTAGCGGGAGGCCAGATACGCAGTATCTT.

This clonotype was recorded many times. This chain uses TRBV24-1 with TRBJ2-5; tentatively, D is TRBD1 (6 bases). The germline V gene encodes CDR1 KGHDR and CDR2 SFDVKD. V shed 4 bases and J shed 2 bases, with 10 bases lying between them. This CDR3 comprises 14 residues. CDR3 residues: CATSDWTEQETQYF. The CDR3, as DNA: TGTGCCACCAGTGACTGGACAGAACAAGAGACCCAGTACTTC.

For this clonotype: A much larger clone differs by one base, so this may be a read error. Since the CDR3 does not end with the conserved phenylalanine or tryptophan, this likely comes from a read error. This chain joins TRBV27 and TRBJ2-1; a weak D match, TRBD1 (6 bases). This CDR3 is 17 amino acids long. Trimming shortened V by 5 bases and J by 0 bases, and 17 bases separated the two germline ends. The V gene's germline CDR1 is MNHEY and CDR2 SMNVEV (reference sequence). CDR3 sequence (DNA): TGTGCCAGCAGTCCAGGGGCGGGCCCGAGCTCCTACAATGAGCAGTTCCTC. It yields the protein CASSPGAGPSSYNEQFL.